Below, 20 T cell receptor beta chains from the same sample are listed, as sequenced in a study of T cell repertoires in cytomegalovirus infection. These TCRs' antigens remain unknown. TCRdb redid the calling of the reads with MiXCR, one entry per CDR3 protein. The sample includes about 700,000 distinct CDR3 sequences, around 31% of them seen just once. Sequences were derived from cultured PBMCs, sampled from culture after CMV antigen stimulation. The receptor set was obtained from a human donor in good health (CMV status not recorded). Some clones in this sample may be carry-over from other donors' samples.

The sample holds many counts of this clonotype. The rearrangement joins TRBV7-2 to TRBJ1-2, with TRBD1 identical over 10 bases. V lost 5 bases to trimming and J lost 1 base; unmatched junction nucleotides: 16. Germline CDR1 and CDR2: SGHTA and FQGNSA. The CDR3 contains 19 residues. The DNA of the CDR3 is TGTGCCAGCAGCCCTAGGACCTACATCGGGACAGGGGATAACTATGGCTACACCTTC. Protein product: CASSPRTYIGTGDNYGYTF.

This clonotype was recorded once. CDR3 residues: CASSQRLDGYTF. CDR3 nucleotides: TGTGCCAGCAGTCAGAGGCTGGATGGCTACACCTTC. The chain uses TRBV6-2 or TRBV6-3 and TRBJ1-2; D is ambiguous. Germline values: CDR1 MNHEY, CDR2 SVGEGT. This CDR3 spans 12 amino acids. The V end was cut by 5 bases, the J end by 6 bases, with 10 bases between.

Only a few counts were recorded for this clonotype. The chain links TRBV28 to TRBJ2-3; D gene ambiguous. There are 14 residues in the CDR3. The V gene lost 4 bases and the J gene lost 1 base, with 9 bases spanning the gap. Germline CDR1 is MDHEN and CDR2 is SYDVKM. The CDR3 spells CASSSPSGTDTQYF. For the CDR3, the DNA is TGTGCCAGCAGTTCACCAAGCGGCACAGATACGCAGTATTTT.

The V gene is TRBV7-2, the J gene TRBJ2-1; D perhaps matches TRBD2 (6 bases). The V end was cut by 3 bases, the J end by 9 bases, with 15 bases between. The CDR3 covers 14 residues. The V gene's germline CDR1 is SGHTA and CDR2 FQGNSA. The CDR3 DNA reads as TGTGCCAGCAGCTTCCGGCAAGGGGAGGTTGAGCAGTTCTTC. This encodes CASSFRQGEVEQFF.

This clonotype showed up many times. The rearrangement links TRBV7-9 to TRBJ2-6, with 8 bases that match TRBD1. The CDR3 spans 17 residues. J lost 2 bases, V lost 3 bases, and 6 bases had no gene match. Germline lookup yields CDR1 SEHNR and CDR2 FQNEAQ (reference sequence). The DNA of the CDR3 is TGTGCCAGCAGCTTGGGGACAGGCTTCACTGGGGCCAACGTCCTGACTTTC. Its protein is CASSLGTGFTGANVLTF.

The chain recombines TRBV6-2 or TRBV6-3 with TRBJ2-1; 10 bases fit TRBD2. Germline V lookup: CDR1 MNHEY, CDR2 SVGEGT. V dropped 5 bases and J dropped 7; count of bases not matched to a gene: 5. There are 14 residues in the CDR3. The CDR3 spells CASSISLAGNEQFF. DNA for the CDR3: TGTGCCAGCAGTATCTCACTAGCGGGGAATGAGCAGTTCTTC.

The chain is built from TRBV6-1 and TRBJ2-1; D perhaps matches TRBD2 (6 bases). This CDR3 is built from 14 residues. The germline gives CDR1 MNHNS, CDR2 SASEGT. V was clipped by 6 bases and J by 6 bases, with 15 bases between them. The CDR3 loop reads CASSALGGINEQFF. Written as DNA, the CDR3 is TGTGCCAGCAGCGCCTTGGGGGGTATCAATGAGCAGTTCTTC.

CDR3 nucleotide sequence: TGTGCCAGCAGTTTAGCCGGTAGCACCGAGCAGTTCTTC. Protein product: CASSLAGSTEQFF. V is TRBV12-3 or TRBV12-4 and J is TRBJ2-1; D is ambiguous. The V end was cut by 0 bases, the J end by 10 bases, with 10 bases between. This CDR3 has 13 amino acids.

This clonotype was observed a handful of times. The genes are TRBV11-2 and TRBJ1-5, with D possibly TRBD1 on 6 matching bases. The V gene lost 1 base and the J gene lost 6 bases, with 7 bases spanning the gap. The CDR3 runs to 13 residues. Germline V gives CDR1 SGHAT, CDR2 FQNNGV. The CDR3 region is CASSLGQVQPQHF. The CDR3 DNA reads TGTGCCAGCAGCTTAGGACAGGTTCAGCCCCAGCATTTT. The full variable domain, with the rest looked up from reference TRBV11-2 and TRBJ1-5, is EAGVAQSPRYKIIEKRQSVAFWCNPISGHATLYWYQQILGQGPKLLIQFQNNGVVDDSQLPKDRFSAERLKGVDSTLKIQPAKLEDSAVYLCASSLGQVQPQHFGDGTRLSIL.

This clonotype was seen ten or more times. This chain joins TRBV7-2 and TRBJ2-1; D tentatively reads TRBD1 or TRBD2 (5 bases each). Germline CDR1 and CDR2: SGHTA and FQGNSA. Trimming left V 7 bases short and J 9 bases short, with 16 bases between. CDR3 length: 13 residues. CDR3 sequence: CASKGPPGFEQFF. In DNA form, the CDR3 reads TGTGCCAGCAAGGGACCCCCCGGTTTTGAGCAGTTCTTC.

The chain uses TRBV5-1 and TRBJ2-3; TRBD1 aligns across 9 bases. The germline gives CDR1 SGHRS, CDR2 YFSETQ. Trimming at V came to 0 bases and at J to 4 bases, leaving 3 bases not matched to a gene. CDR3 length equals 15 residues. This CDR3 reads CASSLDRGRSDTQYF. As DNA, the CDR3 is TGCGCCAGCAGCTTGGACAGGGGGCGTTCAGATACGCAGTATTTT.

This clonotype was detected only once. The chain combines TRBV27 with TRBJ1-5, with 9 bases lining up with TRBD1. V dropped 0 bases and J dropped 4; count of bases not matched to a gene: 4. Germline V lookup: CDR1 MNHEY, CDR2 SMNVEV (reference sequence). The CDR3 runs 16 residues. This chain's CDR3 is CASSLSGQGNNQPQHF. The DNA of the CDR3 is TGTGCCAGCAGTTTATCCGGACAGGGGAATAATCAGCCCCAGCATTTT.

The table lists this clonotype with a few counts. The rearrangement joins TRBV19 to TRBJ2-7; D is possibly TRBD1 or TRBD2 (5 bases each). Trimming took 3 bases from V and 3 from J, leaving 12 bases between them. The V gene's germline CDR1 is LNHDA and CDR2 SQIVND (reference sequence). This CDR3 is 14 amino acids long. CDR3 amino acids: CASSMGVPDYEQYF. CDR3 DNA: TGTGCCAGTAGTATGGGGGTCCCTGACTACGAGCAGTACTTC.

The CDR3 nucleotides are TGTGCCAGCTCACCAAGTCAGGGGAGAGCTGGGGCCAACGTCCTGACTTTC. Translation: CASSPSQGRAGANVLTF. The chain links TRBV18 to TRBJ2-6, with TRBD1 as a possible D gene (6 bases). Trimming took 2 bases from V and 2 from J, leaving 13 bases between them. The germline CDR1 and CDR2 sequences are KGHSH and LQKENI. The CDR3 is 17 amino acids. Together with reference TRBV18 and TRBJ2-6, the CDR3 gives the full variable domain: NAGVMQNPRHLVRRRGQEARLRCSPMKGHSHVYWYRQLPEEGLKFMVYLQKENIIDESGMPKERFSAEFPKEGPSILRIQQVVRGDSAAYFCASSPSQGRAGANVLTFGAGSRLTVL.

The J gene is TRBJ2-5, the V gene TRBV12-3 or TRBV12-4; D is possibly TRBD2 (6 bases). The CDR3 sequence is 16 residues long. Trimming took 0 bases from V and 1 from J, leaving 12 bases between them. The DNA for the CDR3 is TGTGCCAGCAGTTTAGCAGGGACTCGGACCCAAGAGACCCAGTACTTC. It yields the protein CASSLAGTRTQETQYF.

This clonotype was seen a handful of times. J is TRBJ1-5 and V is TRBV7-8; 8 nucleotides align to TRBD1. From germline, CDR1 is SGHVS and CDR2 FQNEAQ. There are 16 residues in the CDR3. After removal of 5 bases from V and 10 bases from J, the junction contained 16 bases not matched to a gene. The CDR3 DNA sequence: TGTGCCAGCAGCCCGAACTCCGGGACAGGAATCAGCCCCCAGCATTTT. Translating gives CASSPNSGTGISPQHF.

The chain couples TRBV7-6 to TRBJ2-5, with TRBD1 identical over 8 bases. This CDR3 spans 16 amino acids. After removal of 5 bases from V and 5 bases from J, the junction contained 13 bases not matched to a gene. The germline V gene has CDR1 SGHVS and CDR2 FNYEAQ. The CDR3 DNA reads TGTGCCAGCAGCCAAGTAGCCCCAGGGGGCTCTGAGACCCAGTACTTC. Its translation: CASSQVAPGGSETQYF.

The chain links TRBV20-1 to TRBJ2-7; 7 bases map to TRBD2. Germline CDR1 is DFQATT and CDR2 is SNEGSKA (reference sequence). The CDR3 totals 13 residues. Trimming removed 2 bases from V and 1 base from J; junction bases left unmatched: 2. The CDR3 loop is CSARLAESYEQYF. For the CDR3, the DNA is TGCAGTGCTAGACTAGCGGAGTCCTACGAGCAGTACTTC.

The V call is TRBV29-1, the J call TRBJ1-5; D remains unclear. Per the germline V gene, CDR1 is SQVTM and CDR2 is ANQGSEA. V lost 6 bases to trimming and J lost 2 bases, with 8 bases between them. This CDR3 spans 12 amino acids. CDR3 sequence reads: CSVQLGNQPQHF. Written as DNA, the CDR3 is TGCAGCGTCCAGCTTGGCAATCAGCCCCAGCATTTT. Looking up the rest from reference TRBV29-1 and TRBJ1-5 gives the full variable domain: SAVISQKPSRDICQRGTSLTIQCQVDSQVTMMFWYRQQPGQSLTLIATANQGSEATYESGFVIDKFPISRPNLTFSTLTVSNMSPEDSSIYLCSVQLGNQPQHFGDGTRLSIL.

The chain joins TRBV4-2 to TRBJ1-3; no reliable D call. This CDR3 has 14 amino acids. The V gene's germline CDR1 is LGHNA and CDR2 YNFKEQ. V lost 1 base and J lost 0, with 4 bases in between. The CDR3 DNA reads TGTGCCAGCAGCCAAGTGGGCTCTGGAAACACCATATATTTT. Its translation is CASSQVGSGNTIYF.